This TCR beta chain was sequenced for a study of tumor-infiltrating lymphocytes in oesophageal squamous cell carcinoma. The length of the CDR3 is 16 residues. Germline V gene data show CDR1 as DFQATT and CDR2 as SNEGSKA (reference sequence). Germline trimming cut 1 base from V and 2 bases from J; bases unmatched to any gene: 4. This clonotype came up once. TCRdb recomputed calls from the PCR reads with MiXCR, one row per CDR3 protein. This sample has just over 20,000 distinct CDR3 sequences, with more than 30% found just once. The J gene is TRBJ1-5, the V gene TRBV20-1; 11 positions agree with TRBD1. Sequencing was carried out using esophageal tumor tissue. The TCR was taken from a male donor with esophageal squamous cell carcinoma. CDR3 region: CSARAGTGGRNQPQHF. The DNA of the CDR3 is TGCAGTGCTAGAGCAGGGACAGGGGGTCGCAATCAGCCCCAGCATTTT.